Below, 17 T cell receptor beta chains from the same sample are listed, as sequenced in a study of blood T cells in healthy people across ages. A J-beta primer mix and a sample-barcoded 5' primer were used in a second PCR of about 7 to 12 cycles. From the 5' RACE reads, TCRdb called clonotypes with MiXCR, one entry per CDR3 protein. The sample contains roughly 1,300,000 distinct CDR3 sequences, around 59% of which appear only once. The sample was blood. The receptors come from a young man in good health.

In DNA form, the CDR3 reads TGTGCCAGCAGCACTGGCAGACTAGCGGGGGGGCTCGGAGATACGCAGTATTTT. Translation: CASSTGRLAGGLGDTQYF. The rearrangement links TRBV7-2 to TRBJ2-3; 14 nucleotides agree with TRBD2. Germline V gives CDR1 SGHTA, CDR2 FQGNSA. Trimming at V came to 5 bases and at J to 5 bases, leaving 12 bases not matched to a gene. The CDR3 runs to 18 residues.

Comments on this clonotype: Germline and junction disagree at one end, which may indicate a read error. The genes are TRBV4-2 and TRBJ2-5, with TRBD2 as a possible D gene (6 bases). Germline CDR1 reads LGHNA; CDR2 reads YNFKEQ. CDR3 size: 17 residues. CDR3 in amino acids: CASGQDLVGGNQETQYF. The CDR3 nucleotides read TGTGCCAGCGGCCAAGATCTCGTGGGGGGTAACCAAGAGACCCAGTACTTC.

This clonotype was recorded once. CDR3 DNA: TGTGCCAGCAGCCAGAGGGGACCAGGACTATCTTACGAGCAGTACTTC. Translating gives CASSQRGPGLSYEQYF. This rearrangement joins TRBV4-2 to TRBJ2-4; weak D call: TRBD2 (6 bases). The last part of the DNA fits TRBJ2-7 better; the J call may be wrong. The germline V gene has CDR1 LGHNA and CDR2 YNFKEQ. This CDR3 region has 16 residues.

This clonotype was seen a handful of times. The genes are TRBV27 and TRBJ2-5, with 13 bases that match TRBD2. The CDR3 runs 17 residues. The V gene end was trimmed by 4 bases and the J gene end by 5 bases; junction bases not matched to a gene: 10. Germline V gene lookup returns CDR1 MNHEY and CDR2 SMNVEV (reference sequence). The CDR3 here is CASSYYPGLAGVETQYF. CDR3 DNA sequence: TGTGCCAGCAGTTACTATCCAGGACTAGCGGGAGTTGAGACCCAGTACTTC.

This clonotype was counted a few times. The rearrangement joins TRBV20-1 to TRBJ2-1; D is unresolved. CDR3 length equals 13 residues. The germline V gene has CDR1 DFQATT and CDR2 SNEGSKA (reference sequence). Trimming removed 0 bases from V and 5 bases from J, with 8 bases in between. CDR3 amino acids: CSARDEKDNEQFF. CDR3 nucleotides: TGCAGTGCTAGAGATGAGAAAGACAATGAGCAGTTCTTC.

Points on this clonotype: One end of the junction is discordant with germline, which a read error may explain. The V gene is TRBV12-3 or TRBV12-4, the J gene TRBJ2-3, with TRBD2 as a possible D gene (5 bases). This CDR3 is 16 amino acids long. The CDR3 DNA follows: TGTGCCAGCAGTACCACTAACGGGGTGAGAGCAGATATGCAGTATTTT. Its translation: CASSTTNGVRADMQYF.

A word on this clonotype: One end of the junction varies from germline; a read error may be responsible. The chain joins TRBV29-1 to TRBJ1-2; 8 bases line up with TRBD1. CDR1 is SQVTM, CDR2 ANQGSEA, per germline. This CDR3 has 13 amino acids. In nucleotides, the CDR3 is TGTAGCTTCGATGACAGGGGTGGTTTGGGCTACACCTTC. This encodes CSFDDRGGLGYTF. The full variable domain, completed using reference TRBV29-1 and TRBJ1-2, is SAVISQKPSRDICQRGTSLTIQCQVDSQVTMMFWYRQQPGQSLTLIATANQGSEATYESGFVIDKFPISRPNLTFSTLTVSNMSPEDSSIYLCSFDDRGGLGYTFGSGTRLTVV.

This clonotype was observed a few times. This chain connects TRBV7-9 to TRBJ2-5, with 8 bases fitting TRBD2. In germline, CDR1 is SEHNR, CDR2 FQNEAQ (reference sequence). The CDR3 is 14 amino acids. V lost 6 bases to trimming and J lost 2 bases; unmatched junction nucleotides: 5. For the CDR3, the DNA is TGTGCCAGCAGGGAGCGGGGGCCACAAGAGACCCAGTACTTC. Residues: CASRERGPQETQYF.

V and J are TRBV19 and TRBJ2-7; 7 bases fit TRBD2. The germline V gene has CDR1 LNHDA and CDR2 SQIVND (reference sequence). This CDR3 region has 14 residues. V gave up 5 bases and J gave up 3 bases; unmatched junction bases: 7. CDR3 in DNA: TGTGCCAGTAGTCCGGGGGGACCCGGCTACGAGCAGTACTTC. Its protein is CASSPGGPGYEQYF. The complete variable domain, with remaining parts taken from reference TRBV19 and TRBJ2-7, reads DGGITQSPKYLFRKEGQNVTLSCEQNLNHDAMYWYRQDPGQGLRLIYYSQIVNDFQKGDIAEGYSVSREKKESFPLTVTSAQKNPTAFYLCASSPGGPGYEQYFGPGTRLTVT.

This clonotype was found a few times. The CDR3 bases are TGTGCCAGCAGCTTATTGTTACAGGACTATGGCTACACCTTC. Protein sequence: CASSLLLQDYGYTF. The chain joins TRBV7-2 to TRBJ1-2, with D tentatively TRBD1 (5 bases). V lost 2 bases and J lost 3, with 10 bases in between. CDR3 length: 14 amino acids. CDR1 SGHTA and CDR2 FQGNSA come from the germline V gene.

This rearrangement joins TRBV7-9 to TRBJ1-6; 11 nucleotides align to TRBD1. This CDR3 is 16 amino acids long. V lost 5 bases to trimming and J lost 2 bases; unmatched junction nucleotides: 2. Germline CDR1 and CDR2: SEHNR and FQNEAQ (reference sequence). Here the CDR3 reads CASSGDRGTYNSPLHF. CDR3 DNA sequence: TGTGCCAGCAGCGGGGACAGGGGGACCTATAATTCACCCCTCCACTTT.

For the CDR3, the DNA is TGTGCCAGCAGTGAAGCTCGGGTCTCTGGGGCCAACGTCCTGACTTTC. This encodes CASSEARVSGANVLTF. V gene TRBV6-1 combines with J gene TRBJ2-6; D uncertain. The germline gives CDR1 MNHNS, CDR2 SASEGT. The ends were cut back, 0 bases at V and 0 bases at J, with 6 bases in the middle. There are 16 residues in the CDR3.

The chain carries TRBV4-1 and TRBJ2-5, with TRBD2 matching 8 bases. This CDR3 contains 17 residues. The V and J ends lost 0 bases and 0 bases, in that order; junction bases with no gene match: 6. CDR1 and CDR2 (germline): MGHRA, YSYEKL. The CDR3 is CASSQDHLAGDQETQYF. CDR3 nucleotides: TGCGCCAGCAGCCAAGATCATCTAGCGGGCGACCAAGAGACCCAGTACTTC.

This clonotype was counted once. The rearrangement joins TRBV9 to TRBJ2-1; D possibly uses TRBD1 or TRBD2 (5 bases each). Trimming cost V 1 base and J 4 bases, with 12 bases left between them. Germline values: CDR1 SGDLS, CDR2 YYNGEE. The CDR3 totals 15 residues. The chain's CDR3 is CASSVMGVGYNEQFF. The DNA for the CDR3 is TGTGCCAGCAGCGTAATGGGGGTAGGGTACAATGAGCAGTTCTTC.

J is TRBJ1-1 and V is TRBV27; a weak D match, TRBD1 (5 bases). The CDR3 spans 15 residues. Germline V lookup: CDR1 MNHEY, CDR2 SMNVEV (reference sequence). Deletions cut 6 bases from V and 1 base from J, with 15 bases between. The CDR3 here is CASRLGVGPNTEAFF. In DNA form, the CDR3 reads TGTGCCAGCAGGCTAGGGGTCGGTCCGAACACTGAAGCTTTCTTT.

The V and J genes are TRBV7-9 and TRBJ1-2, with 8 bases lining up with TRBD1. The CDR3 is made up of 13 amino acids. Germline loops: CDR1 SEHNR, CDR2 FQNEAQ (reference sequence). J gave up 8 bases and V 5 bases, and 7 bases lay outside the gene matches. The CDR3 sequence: CASSKDRGWGYTF. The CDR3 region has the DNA TGTGCCAGCAGCAAAGACAGGGGTTGGGGCTACACCTTC.

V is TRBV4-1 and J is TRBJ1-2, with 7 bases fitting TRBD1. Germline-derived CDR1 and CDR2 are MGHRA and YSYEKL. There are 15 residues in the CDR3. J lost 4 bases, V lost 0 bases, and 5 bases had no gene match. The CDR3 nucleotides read TGCGCCAGCAGCCAAGATCAGGGGGGGATCTATGGCTACACCTTC. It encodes CASSQDQGGIYGYTF.